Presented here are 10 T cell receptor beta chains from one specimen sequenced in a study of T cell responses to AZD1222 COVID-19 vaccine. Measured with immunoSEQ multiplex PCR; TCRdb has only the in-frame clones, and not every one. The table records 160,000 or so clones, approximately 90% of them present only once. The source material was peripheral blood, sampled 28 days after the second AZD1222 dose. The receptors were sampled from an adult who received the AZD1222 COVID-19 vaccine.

The CDR3 nucleotides read TGTGCCATCAGTGTTTCCCAGGGGATGCAAGGCTACACCTTC. This translates into CAISVSQGMQGYTF. This chain links TRBV10-3 with TRBJ1-2; perhaps TRBD1 as D (6 bases). With 4 bases removed from V and 8 bases from J, the gap between germline ends came to 17 bases. The CDR3 sequence is 14 residues long. Germline lookup yields CDR1 ENHRY and CDR2 SYGVKD.

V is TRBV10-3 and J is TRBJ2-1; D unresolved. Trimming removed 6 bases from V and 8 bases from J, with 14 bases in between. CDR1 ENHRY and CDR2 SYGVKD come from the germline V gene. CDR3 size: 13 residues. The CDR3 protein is CAIRPVGWDEQFF. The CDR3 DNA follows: TGTGCCATCAGGCCCGTGGGGTGGGATGAGCAGTTCTTC.

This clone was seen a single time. The CDR3 DNA is TGTGCCAGCAGCCACATAACGTACACCGGGGAGCTGTTTTTT. This translates into CASSHITYTGELFF. This chain joins TRBV14 and TRBJ2-2; D is unresolved. In germline, CDR1 is SGHDN, CDR2 FVKESK. The CDR3 runs to 14 residues. Trimming pared 3 bases from V and 3 bases from J, leaving 8 bases between.

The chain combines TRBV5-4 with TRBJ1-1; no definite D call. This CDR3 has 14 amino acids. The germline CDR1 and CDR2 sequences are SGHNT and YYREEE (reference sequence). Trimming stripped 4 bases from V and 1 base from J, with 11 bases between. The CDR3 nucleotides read TGTGCCAGCAGCATAGGGTGGGCGAACACTGAAGCTTTCTTT. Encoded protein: CASSIGWANTEAFF.

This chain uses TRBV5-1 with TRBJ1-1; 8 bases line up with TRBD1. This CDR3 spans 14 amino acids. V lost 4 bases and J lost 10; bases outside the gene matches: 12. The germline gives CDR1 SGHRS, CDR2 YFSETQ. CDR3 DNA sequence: TGCGCCAGCAGCCAACGGACAGGGTCCGGCGGAGCTTTCTTT. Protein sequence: CASSQRTGSGGAFF.

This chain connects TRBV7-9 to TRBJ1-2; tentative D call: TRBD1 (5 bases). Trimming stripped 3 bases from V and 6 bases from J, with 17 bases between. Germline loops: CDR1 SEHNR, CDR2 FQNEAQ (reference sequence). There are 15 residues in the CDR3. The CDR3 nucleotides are TGTGCCAGCAGCTTTGGCCCCAGGGAGAGAGATGGCTACACCTTC. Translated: CASSFGPRERDGYTF.

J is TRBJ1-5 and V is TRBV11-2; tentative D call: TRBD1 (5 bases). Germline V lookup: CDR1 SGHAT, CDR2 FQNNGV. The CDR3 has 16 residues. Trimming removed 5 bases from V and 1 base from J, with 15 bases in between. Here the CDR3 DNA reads TGTGCCAGCAGCCCCTTGGGAGGGGCAAGCAATCAGCCCCAGCATTTT. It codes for CASSPLGGASNQPQHF.

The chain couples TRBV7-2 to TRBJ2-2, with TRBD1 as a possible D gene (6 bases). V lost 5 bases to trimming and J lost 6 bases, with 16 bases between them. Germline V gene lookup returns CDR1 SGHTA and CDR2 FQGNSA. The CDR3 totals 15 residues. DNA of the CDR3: TGTGCCAGCAGCCCAGGGGCGTTCGGGGCCGGGGAGCTGTTTTTT. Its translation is CASSPGAFGAGELFF.

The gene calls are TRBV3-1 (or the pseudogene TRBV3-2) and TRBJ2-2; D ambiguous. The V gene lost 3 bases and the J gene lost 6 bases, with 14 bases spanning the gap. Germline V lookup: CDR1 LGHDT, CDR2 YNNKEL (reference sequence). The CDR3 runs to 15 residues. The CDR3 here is CASSHYTSPAGELFF. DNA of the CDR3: TGTGCCAGCAGCCATTATACCTCCCCCGCCGGGGAGCTGTTTTTT.

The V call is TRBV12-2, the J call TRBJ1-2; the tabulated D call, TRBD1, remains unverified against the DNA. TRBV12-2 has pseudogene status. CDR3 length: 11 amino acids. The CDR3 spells CASLGGSGYTF. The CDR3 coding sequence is TGTGCAAGTCTAGGGGGAAGTGGCTACACCTTC.